The 27 T cell receptor beta chains listed next were all sequenced from one sample in a study of T cell responses to AZD1222 COVID-19 vaccine. Profiling relied on immunoSEQ multiplex PCR, and the TCRdb table lists in-frame clones only, not all of them. The sample lists 100,000 to 150,000 clones, around 93% seen once, with approximately 1% in the top ten. The source material was peripheral blood, sampled on day 0 of AZD1222 vaccination. These receptor sequences come from an adult in good health.

The J gene is TRBJ2-7, the V gene TRBV27; 8 bases fit TRBD2. CDR1 and CDR2 from the germline V gene are MNHEY and SMNVEV (reference sequence). The CDR3 consists of 14 residues. V lost 7 bases to trimming and J lost 3 bases; unmatched junction nucleotides: 8. The DNA of the CDR3 is TGTGCCAGCAAGTCAGCGGGGGATCACTACGAGCAGTACTTC. This encodes CASKSAGDHYEQYF.

The V call is TRBV5-4, the J call TRBJ1-2, with 7 nucleotides matching TRBD1. The CDR3 has 15 residues. Germline values: CDR1 SGHNT, CDR2 YYREEE (reference sequence). V lost 4 bases and J lost 5; bases outside the gene matches: 11. The CDR3 DNA is TGTGCCAGCAGCCAGGGGGGGAGTTTTGATTATGGCTACACCTTC. It translates to CASSQGGSFDYGYTF.

This sequence joins TRBV7-3 and TRBJ2-2; a possible D gene is TRBD2 (5 bases). The CDR3 runs to 15 residues. Trimming shortened V by 0 bases and J by 3 bases, and 8 bases separated the two germline ends. CDR1 SGHTA and CDR2 FQGTGA come from the germline V gene. The CDR3 is CASSLTSGYTGELFF. CDR3 DNA: TGTGCCAGCAGCTTAACTTCGGGATACACCGGGGAGCTGTTTTTT.

The table lists this clone with a count of one. This sequence joins TRBV11-2 and TRBJ1-2; TRBD1 might be the D (5 bases). The CDR3 consists of 13 residues. Germline CDR1 SGHAT, CDR2 FQNNGV. V was clipped by 3 bases and J by 4 bases, with 9 bases between them. The CDR3 nucleotides read TGTGCCAGCAGCTTCGGGGGGTTCTATGGCTACACCTTC. Amino acid sequence: CASSFGGFYGYTF.

This chain links TRBV20-1 with TRBJ2-3; 7 bases agree with TRBD1. Germline-derived CDR1 and CDR2 are DFQATT and SNEGSKA (reference sequence). This CDR3 comprises 15 residues. Trimming took 3 bases from V and 0 from J; bases not matched to a gene: 6. The CDR3 loop is CSASSRTGSTDTQYF. In DNA form, the CDR3 reads TGCAGTGCTAGTTCCCGGACAGGCAGCACAGATACGCAGTATTTT.

The chain couples TRBV25-1 to TRBJ1-1; 11 bases map to TRBD1. This CDR3 comprises 16 residues. V lost 0 bases, J lost 7 bases, and 7 bases stayed unmatched. Germline V gives CDR1 MGHDK, CDR2 SYGVNS. Here the CDR3 DNA reads TGTGCCAGCAGTGAATACGGACAGGGGGCCCCGAGTGAAGCTTTCTTT. This translates into CASSEYGQGAPSEAFF.

This chain joins TRBV9 and TRBJ2-5, with TRBD1 matching over 7 bases. The germline V gene has CDR1 SGDLS and CDR2 YYNGEE. V lost 4 bases and J lost 1; bases outside the gene matches: 7. The CDR3 has 15 amino acids. The CDR3 protein is CASSPEGQTQETQYF. The DNA for the CDR3 is TGTGCCAGCAGCCCCGAGGGACAGACCCAAGAGACCCAGTACTTC. The variable domain in full, completed from reference TRBV9 and TRBJ2-5, reads DSGVTQTPKHLITATGQRVTLRCSPRSGDLSVYWYQQSLDQGLQFLIQYYNGEERAKGNILERFSAQQFPDLHSELNLSSLELGDSALYFCASSPEGQTQETQYFGPGTRLLVL.

The chain links TRBV19 to TRBJ2-1; D assignment may be TRBD1 or TRBD2 (5 bases each). V was clipped by 1 base and J by 8 bases, with 6 bases between them. This CDR3 has 12 residues. Germline V gene lookup returns CDR1 LNHDA and CDR2 SQIVND (reference sequence). CDR3 residues: CASSIGGYEQFF. The CDR3 DNA follows: TGTGCCAGTAGTATAGGGGGGTATGAGCAGTTCTTC.

The chain recombines TRBV9 with TRBJ1-1; no clear D. Trimming shortened V by 1 base and J by 1 base, and 8 bases separated the two germline ends. Germline V gene data show CDR1 as SGDLS and CDR2 as YYNGEE. The CDR3 has 14 residues. CDR3 sequence: CASSVSAENTEAFF. DNA of the CDR3: TGTGCCAGCAGCGTATCGGCGGAGAACACTGAAGCTTTCTTT.

The V call is TRBV5-1, the J call TRBJ2-7; TRBD2 matches 12 bases. The trim removed 4 bases at V and 0 bases at J, leaving 8 bases unmatched. Germline values: CDR1 SGHRS, CDR2 YFSETQ. The CDR3 contains 17 residues. The CDR3 protein is CASSPGLAGLHSYEQYF. In DNA form, the CDR3 reads TGCGCCAGCAGCCCCGGACTAGCGGGACTACACTCCTACGAGCAGTACTTC. Full variable domain (remainder filled in from reference TRBV5-1 and TRBJ2-7): KAGVTQTPRYLIKTRGQQVTLSCSPISGHRSVSWYQQTPGQGLQFLFEYFSETQRNKGNFPGRFSGRQFSNSRSEMNVSTLELGDSALYLCASSPGLAGLHSYEQYFGPGTRLTVT.

J is TRBJ2-7 and V is TRBV2; D not certain. CDR1 is SNHLY, CDR2 FYNNEI, per germline. Trimming took off 5 bases at V and 6 bases at J, with 5 bases between the two ends. The CDR3 totals 10 residues. CDR3 region: CASSYFEQYF. The CDR3 coding sequence is TGTGCCAGCAGTTACTTCGAGCAGTACTTC.

This sequence joins TRBV3-1 (or the pseudogene TRBV3-2) and TRBJ2-1, with 8 bases fitting TRBD2. CDR3 length: 14 residues. Losses at the gene ends were 2 bases for V and 6 bases for J; bases not matched to a gene: 3. Germline V lookup: CDR1 LGHDT, CDR2 YNNKEL (reference sequence). For the CDR3, the DNA is TGTGCCAGCAGCCAACTACTAGCGGCCAATGAGCAGTTCTTC. It is translated as CASSQLLAANEQFF.

V usage is TRBV7-2 and J usage is TRBJ2-7; 10 positions match TRBD2. Germline values: CDR1 SGHTA, CDR2 FQGNSA. J gave up 3 bases and V 2 bases, and 7 bases lay outside the gene matches. The CDR3 is made up of 16 amino acids. The CDR3 reads CASSLSGTSAYYEQYF. CDR3 bases: TGTGCCAGCAGCTTATCTGGGACTAGCGCCTACTACGAGCAGTACTTC.

The chain employs TRBV13 and TRBJ2-2; 10 nucleotides line up with TRBD2. CDR1 PRHDT and CDR2 FYEKMQ come from the germline V gene (reference sequence). CDR3 length: 16 residues. V gave up 0 bases and J gave up 5 bases; unmatched junction bases: 3. The DNA of the CDR3 is TGTGCCAGCAGCTTAGGTTTAGCGGGAGGAACCGGGGAGCTGTTTTTT. The encoded protein is CASSLGLAGGTGELFF.

The chain combines TRBV4-2 with TRBJ2-1, with 9 bases aligning to TRBD2. The CDR3 totals 17 residues. Germline V gene sequence: CDR1 LGHNA, CDR2 YNFKEQ. J was trimmed by 8 bases and V by 0 bases; bases with no gene match: 11. In DNA form, the CDR3 reads TGTGCCAGCAGCCAAGATATACGTAGCGGGAGAATACATGAGCAGTTCTTC. As protein: CASSQDIRSGRIHEQFF.

This rearrangement joins TRBV27 to TRBJ2-7, with 9 bases matching TRBD1. The length of the CDR3 is 16 residues. Germline trimming cut 2 bases from V and 4 bases from J; bases unmatched to any gene: 9. CDR1 and CDR2 from the germline V gene are MNHEY and SMNVEV (reference sequence). CDR3 residues: CASSLTGTGKDYEQYF. The CDR3 DNA is TGTGCCAGCAGTTTAACCGGGACAGGGAAAGATTACGAGCAGTACTTC.

This clone was counted only a few times. V gene TRBV9 combines with J gene TRBJ2-7, with 7 bases that match TRBD2. Germline V gene lookup returns CDR1 SGDLS and CDR2 YYNGEE. This CDR3 is built from 14 residues. The ends lost 0 bases at V and 2 bases at J; junction bases unmatched: 2. The CDR3 protein is CASSVGREPYEQYF. In DNA, the CDR3 is TGTGCCAGCAGCGTAGGGCGGGAGCCCTACGAGCAGTACTTC.

The chain uses TRBV7-8 and TRBJ2-2; TRBD2 is a possible D gene (7 bases). V gave up 8 bases and J gave up 3 bases, with 16 bases separating them. The germline gives CDR1 SGHVS, CDR2 FQNEAQ. CDR3 length equals 15 residues. The CDR3 bases are TGTGCCAGCCTACTTCGAGGGGGGGACACCGGGGAGCTGTTTTTT. Protein: CASLLRGGDTGELFF.

The CDR3 sequence is CASSFGAGGYTF. CDR3 sequence (DNA): TGTGCCAGCAGCTTTGGGGCGGGAGGCTACACCTTC. The chain employs TRBV7-9 and TRBJ1-2, with D possibly matching TRBD1 (5 bases). The V gene lost 3 bases and the J gene lost 8 bases, with 10 bases spanning the gap. Germline CDR1 is SEHNR and CDR2 is FQNEAQ (reference sequence). The CDR3 consists of 12 residues. Full variable domain (remainder filled in from reference TRBV7-9 and TRBJ1-2): DTGVSQNPRHKITKRGQNVTFRCDPISEHNRLYWYRQTLGQGPEFLTYFQNEAQLEKSRLLSDRFSAERPKGSFSTLEIQRTEQGDSAMYLCASSFGAGGYTFGSGTRLTVV.

The V call is TRBV18, the J call TRBJ2-1; D perhaps matches TRBD2 (6 bases). There are 15 residues in the CDR3. Germline V gene data show CDR1 as KGHSH and CDR2 as LQKENI. The V end was cut by 3 bases, the J end by 0 bases, with 9 bases between. Here the CDR3 reads CASSPGTGSYNEQFF. The CDR3 DNA follows: TGTGCCAGCTCACCCGGGACTGGCTCCTACAATGAGCAGTTCTTC.

The CDR3 loop reads CASSSLGQGNEKLFF. In DNA, the CDR3 is TGTGCCAGCAGCTCCCTAGGACAGGGTAATGAAAAACTGTTTTTT. The rearrangement joins TRBV11-2 to TRBJ1-4; TRBD1 matches 8 bases. The CDR3 extends over 15 amino acids. Per germline, CDR1 SGHAT and CDR2 FQNNGV. The V and J ends lost 4 bases and 4 bases, in that order; junction bases with no gene match: 5.

J is TRBJ2-5 and V is TRBV6-5; 7 bases map to TRBD2. J lost 0 bases, V lost 3 bases, and 7 bases had no gene match. CDR1 is MNHEY, CDR2 SVGAGI, per germline. CDR3 size: 16 residues. CDR3 amino acids: CASSYEVGTNQETQYF. In DNA form, the CDR3 reads TGTGCCAGCAGTTATGAGGTCGGGACTAACCAAGAGACCCAGTACTTC.

This chain uses TRBV3-1 (or the pseudogene TRBV3-2) with TRBJ2-3; 10 nucleotides line up with TRBD2. V was pared by 6 bases and J by 5 bases, with 5 bases of the junction left unmatched. Germline loops: CDR1 LGHDT, CDR2 YNNKEL (reference sequence). The CDR3 has 14 residues. The CDR3 DNA reads TGTGCCAGCAGTCTAGCGGGAGCAGAAGATACGCAGTATTTT. Its protein is CASSLAGAEDTQYF.

The gene calls are TRBV2 and TRBJ1-2; D is ambiguous. Trimming pared 5 bases from V and 6 bases from J, leaving 19 bases between. This CDR3 spans 15 amino acids. Looked up from germline, CDR1 is SNHLY and CDR2 is FYNNEI. This CDR3 reads CASSYFRPARDGYTF. CDR3 sequence (DNA): TGTGCCAGCAGTTACTTTCGACCGGCAAGGGATGGCTACACCTTC.

V and J are TRBV2 and TRBJ1-1; no clear D. The V and J ends lost 2 bases and 1 base respectively, with 11 bases between them. CDR1 and CDR2 (germline): SNHLY, FYNNEI. The CDR3 extends over 15 amino acids. The chain's CDR3 is CASSEYGQTNTEAFF. The DNA for the CDR3 is TGTGCCAGCAGTGAATATGGTCAGACGAACACTGAAGCTTTCTTT.

The genes are TRBV4-1 and TRBJ1-4; D may be TRBD1 (6 bases). The CDR3 sequence is 17 residues long. Germline lookup yields CDR1 MGHRA and CDR2 YSYEKL. V gave up 1 base and J gave up 11 bases, with 23 bases separating them. In DNA form, the CDR3 reads TGCGCCAGCAGCCAAGCCTCCTCCACAGGGCCCCAGAACAAACTGTTTTTT. The encoded protein is CASSQASSTGPQNKLFF.

The J gene is TRBJ1-1, the V gene TRBV10-3; D is possibly TRBD1 (6 bases). Trimming took off 5 bases at V and 4 bases at J, with 14 bases between the two ends. Germline CDR1 reads ENHRY; CDR2 reads SYGVKD. This CDR3 contains 14 residues. The CDR3, as DNA: TGTGCCATCAGTCCCAGGGGTAGAGGCACTGAAGCTTTCTTT. This translates into CAISPRGRGTEAFF.